This T cell receptor beta chain was obtained from a study of T cells expressing NK-cell markers. Turning to the study itself: The TCR beta repertoires originated in sorted CD3+CD56+NKG2C+, CD3+CD56+NKG2C- and CD3+CD56-NKG2C+ T cells. Seven of eight sequenced donors tested HCMV-seropositive; one tested seronegative.

Study conclusions and caveats: Dominant NKG2C+ clonotypes made up roughly 1.0-7.0% of CD8+ T cells in roughly six donors. A few donors likewise had their CD3+CD56-NKG2C+ fraction led by these clonotypes.

One entry per CDR3 protein, without DNA, is what TCRdb gives after re-calling the 5' RACE reads. This listing includes 150,000 or so distinct CDR3 sequences. As for this clonotype: Its antigen is currently unknown.

The CDR3 is 12 amino acids. CDR1 is SEHNR and CDR2 is FQNEAQ in the germline V gene (reference sequence). V usage is TRBV7-9 and J usage is TRBJ2-7; TCRdb designates TRBD1, a call that cannot be tested without DNA. The sample taken for sequencing was blood T cells: a sorted CD56 or NKG2C T cell subset, CD4+ or CD8+ T cells, or bulk PBMC T cells (not recorded which). The sequence came from a woman between 45 and 60 years old in good health. The CDR3: CASSEGQREQYF.